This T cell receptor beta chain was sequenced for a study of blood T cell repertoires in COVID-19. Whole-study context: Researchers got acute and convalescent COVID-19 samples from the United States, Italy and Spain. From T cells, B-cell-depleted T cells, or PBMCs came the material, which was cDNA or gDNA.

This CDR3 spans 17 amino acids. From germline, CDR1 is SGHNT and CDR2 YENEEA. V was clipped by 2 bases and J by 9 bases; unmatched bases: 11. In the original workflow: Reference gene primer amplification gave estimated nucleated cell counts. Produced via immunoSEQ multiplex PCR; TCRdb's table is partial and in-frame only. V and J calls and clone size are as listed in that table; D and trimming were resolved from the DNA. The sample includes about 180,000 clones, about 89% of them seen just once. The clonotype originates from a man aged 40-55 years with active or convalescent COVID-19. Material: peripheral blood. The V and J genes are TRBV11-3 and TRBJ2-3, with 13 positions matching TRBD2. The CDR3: CASSLSFRLAGGTTQYF. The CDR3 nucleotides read TGTGCCAGCAGCTTATCTTTTCGACTAGCGGGGGGTACAACGCAGTATTTT.